This T cell receptor (beta chain) was profiled in a study of shared clonotypes between healthy human individuals. This clone was picked up a small number of times. In the original workflow: Junction-only immunoSEQ data arrived without quality scores, meaning filtering differed. Sequenced by immunoSEQ multiplex PCR; TCRdb stores in-frame clones only, minus some. V and J calls and clone size are given by that table; D and trimming were obtained from the DNA. Of about 2.3 million clones listed, about 90% are singletons. The clonotype comes from a man younger than 30 in good health. Some clones in this sample may be carry-over from other donors' samples. The sample taken for sequencing was naive CD4+ T cells from PBMCs. Subset of the sample: CD45RA+ positively selected.

The chain's CDR3 is CAISEGPANYGYTF. The CDR3 DNA reads TGTGCCATCAGTGAGGGACCGGCTAACTATGGCTACACCTTC. This chain uses TRBV10-3 with TRBJ1-2; D unclear. CDR3 length: 14 residues. Germline assignment: CDR1 ENHRY and CDR2 SYGVKD. Trimming left V 2 bases short and J 0 bases short, with 7 bases between.